A selection of T cell receptor beta chains follows, all from one sample in a study of T cell repertoires in cytomegalovirus infection. MiXCR was run by TCRdb on the reads, yielding one entry per CDR3 protein. The sample consists of approximately 700,000 distinct CDR3 sequences, less than 40% of them appearing once. Specimen: PBMCs. Receptor source: a human donor in good health (CMV status not recorded). Some clones in this sample may be carry-over from other donors' samples. Both conserved end residues are part of each CDR3. A D gene is named only where the DNA matches it firmly. Clone size, where shown, is once, few, many, or a class for clones that have expanded.

TRBD2	TRBV19	-	TRBJ2-1	TGTGCCAGTAGTTCACGAAAAGTAGCGGGAGAAGGCGGCAATGAGCAGTTCTTC	CASSSRKVAGEGGNEQFF
-	TRBV19	few	TRBJ2-1	TGTGCCAGTAGTATACAGGGAAGGGATGAGCAGTTCTTC	CASSIQGRDEQFF
TRBD2	TRBV7-9	-	TRBJ2-1	TGTGCCAGCAGCTGGTCTAGCGGTAACAATGAGCAGTTCTTC	CASSWSSGNNEQFF
-	TRBV19	many	TRBJ1-5	TGTGCCAGTAGTATTGGCAATCAGCCCCAGCATTTT	CASSIGNQPQHF
-	TRBV4-1	once	TRBJ1-4	TGCGCCAGCAGCCATACCCCTTTCCGACCTGCAACTAATGAAAAACTGTTTTTT	CASSHTPFRPATNEKLFF
-	TRBV18	-	TRBJ1-5	TGTGCCAGCTCACCCACAAGCAATCAGCCCCAGCATTTT	CASSPTSNQPQHF
TRBD1	TRBV28	few	TRBJ1-5	TGTGCCAGCAGACCCGGGTTCAGGGACAGGGTATTCGGTCAGCCCCAGCATTTT	CASRPGFRDRVFGQPQHF
-	TRBV6-1	few	TRBJ1-2	TGTGCCAGCAGTGAAGAAGGGGCATTCCTTAACTATGGCTACACCTTC	CASSEEGAFLNYGYTF
TRBD2	TRBV6-1	-	TRBJ2-1	TGTGCCAGCAGTGAAATGGAAGCGGGAGTTTACAATGAGCAGTTCTTC	CASSEMEAGVYNEQFF
-	TRBV10-3	-	TRBJ2-5	TGTGCCATCATGGGGTATCCTAAGGAAGAGACCCAGTACTTC	CAIMGYPKEETQYF
-	TRBV7-3	-	TRBJ2-2	TGTGCCAGCAGGTTTGACCTCGGCGGCACCGGGGAGCTGTTTTTT	CASRFDLGGTGELFF
-	TRBV24-1	-	TRBJ2-7	TGTGCCACCAGTGATTCGGGTTTACCCTACGAGCAGTACTTC	CATSDSGLPYEQYF
-	TRBV12-3/TRBV12-4	-	TRBJ1-1	TGTGCCAGCAGTCCCCTAGGGGGGTATGAAGCTTTCTTT	CASSPLGGYEAFF
-	TRBV7-9	many	TRBJ2-3	TGTGCCAGCAGCTTTATGACAGGTTTAACAGATACGCAGTATTTT	CASSFMTGLTDTQYF
TRBD2	TRBV28	-	TRBJ2-3	TGTGCCAGCAGCCCACTAGCGTCGCGAGCAGATACGCAGTATTTT	CASSPLASRADTQYF
TRBD1	TRBV7-3	-	TRBJ2-7	TGTGCCAGCAGCCCCGACAGGGTGTCTGGGGAGCAGTACTTC	CASSPDRVSGEQYF
-	TRBV7-4	-	TRBJ1-1	TGTGCCAGCAGCTTTACTAGGACGGTACACACTGAAGCTTTCTTT	CASSFTRTVHTEAFF
-	TRBV10-3	few	TRBJ2-3	TGTGCCATCAGTGAGTACGGCGGAGACACAGATACGCAGTATTTT	CAISEYGGDTDTQYF
-	TRBV6-2/TRBV6-3	-	TRBJ1-5	TGTGCCAGCATTTCCTCGACGGGGTTTTCCTTTCAGCCCCAGCATTTT	CASISSTGFSFQPQHF
-	TRBV28	-	TRBJ1-1	TGTGCCAGCGGGGGGGGAGCAGTAGCAAAGACTGAAGCTTTCTTT	CASGGGAVAKTEAFF
-	TRBV24-1	-	TRBJ1-2	TGTGCCATCAGGGGAGCGACAGAGGAATATGGCTACACCTTC	CAIRGATEEYGYTF
-	TRBV19	-	TRBJ1-5	TGTGCCAGTAGTATTTCCGCAGCGGGGGGTCAGCCCCAGCATTTT	CASSISAAGGQPQHF
-	TRBV7-8	-	TRBJ2-7	TGTGCCAGCAGCCCCAGTACGGCTACCTACGAGCAGTACTTC	CASSPSTATYEQYF
TRBD1	TRBV20-1	few	TRBJ2-2	TGCAGTGCCCGAGACAGGGCGGCCGGGGAGCTGTTTTTT	CSARDRAAGELFF
TRBD1	TRBV20-1	few	TRBJ2-3	TGCAGTGCTCGTCGGGACAGGGGAACAGATACGCAGTATTTT	CSARRDRGTDTQYF
TRBD1	TRBV7-9	few	TRBJ2-2	TGTGCCAGCAGCCCACCACAGGGGGAAGACACCGGGGAGCTGTTTTTT	CASSPPQGEDTGELFF
TRBD1	TRBV7-2	many	TRBJ2-7	TGTGCCAGCAGCTACCCCGGGACAGGGCGGTACGAGCAGTACTTC	CASSYPGTGRYEQYF
-	TRBV19	-	TRBJ2-4	TGTGCCAGTAGTCCTACAGAACTAGCCAAAAACATTCAGTACTTC	CASSPTELAKNIQYF
-	TRBV5-6	-	TRBJ1-2	TGTGCCAGCAGCTTGGTAGACAGCTATGGCTACACCTTC	CASSLVDSYGYTF
-	TRBV19	-	TRBJ1-2	TGTGCCAGTAGTACCCGGACAGAAAGAAACTATGGCTACACCTTC	CASSTRTERNYGYTF
-	TRBV19	many	TRBJ1-5	TGTGCCAGTAGTATCAGTGCCCAAGGGTGGCATCAGCCCCAGCATTTT	CASSISAQGWHQPQHF
-	TRBV7-1	-	TRBJ2-5	TGTGCCAGCAGCTCCGGTACGCGGGCGGAAGAGACCCAGTACTTC	CASSSGTRAEETQYF
-	TRBV12-3/TRBV12-4	few	TRBJ1-3	TGTGCCAGCAGTCCGTCGGCAGGGATTGGAAACACCATATATTTT	CASSPSAGIGNTIYF
-	TRBV7-6	-	TRBJ2-3	TGTGCCAGCAGCACGAGCGTGAGGTCAGATACGCAGTATTTT	CASSTSVRSDTQYF
-	TRBV6-2/TRBV6-3	-	TRBJ2-4	TGTGCCAGCAGCCTACAGGGCCCTTTAGCCAAAAACATTCAGTACTTC	CASSLQGPLAKNIQYF
TRBD2	TRBV7-6	few	TRBJ2-1	TGTGCCAGCAGCCCATATAGCGGGACATATGAGCAGTTCTTC	CASSPYSGTYEQFF
-	TRBV7-6	-	TRBJ1-1	TGTGCCAGCAGCTTAAAGGGACGGACTGAAGCTTTCTTT	CASSLKGRTEAFF
TRBD1	TRBV5-5	-	TRBJ2-3	TGTGCCAGCAGCCCCGATGGGGACAGGCCCTTCACAGATACGCAGTATTTT	CASSPDGDRPFTDTQYF
-	TRBV20-1	-	TRBJ2-1	TGCAGTGCTACTCCCTGGACAGGAGGGGGTGTGGTCTTC	CSATPWTGGGVVF
-	TRBV20-1	-	TRBJ1-4	TGCAGTGCTAGAGATCAGGGGAAGTTCTGGGAAAAACTGTTTTTT	CSARDQGKFWEKLFF
-	TRBV6-5	-	TRBJ1-1	TGTGCCAGCAGTCGCGGCCAGGGCCAGAACACTGAAGCTTTCTTT	CASSRGQGQNTEAFF
-	TRBV12-3/TRBV12-4	-	TRBJ1-1	TGTGCCAGCAGTTTAGCGCAGCGGCATGAGAGTGGGCACACTGAAGCTTTCTTT	CASSLAQRHESGHTEAFF
-	TRBV10-3	-	TRBJ2-6	TGTGACATCAGTGCCCCAGGCTCTGGGGCCAACGTCCTGACTTTC	CDISAPGSGANVLTF
-	TRBV10-3	-	TRBJ2-7	TGTGCCTTATCGTCGCGAAGCCACTACGAGCAGTACTTC	CALSSRSHYEQYF
-	TRBV15	-	TRBJ2-1	TGTGCCACCAGCAGAGAGGGTCCCGGGAACTACAATGAGCAGTTCTTC	CATSREGPGNYNEQFF
TRBD1	TRBV28	-	TRBJ1-5	TGTGCCTCCCACAGGGGGCTAAGCAATCAGCCCCAGCATTTT	CASHRGLSNQPQHF
-	TRBV29-1	-	TRBJ1-3	TGCAGCGTTGACGGGAGCTCTGGAAACACCATATATTTT	CSVDGSSGNTIYF
-	TRBV6-6	-	TRBJ2-7	TGTGCCAGCAGGAGGGTTTCGTCCTACGAGCAGTACTTC	CASRRVSSYEQYF
TRBD1	TRBV15	-	TRBJ2-4	TGTGCCACCAGCATAATAACAGGGGCCCAGTGGGGCAAAAACATTCAGTACTTC	CATSIITGAQWGKNIQYF
TRBD1	TRBV27	-	TRBJ1-3	TGTGCCAGCAGTCGAAATACCGGGACAGGGATCTCTGGAAACACCATATATTTT	CASSRNTGTGISGNTIYF
TRBD1	TRBV7-7	-	TRBJ2-5	TGTGCTAGCAGCCCGGACGAGGGGGCTAAAAAGACCCAGTACTTC	CASSPDEGAKKTQYF
TRBD2	TRBV7-2	-	TRBJ2-2	TGTGCCAGCAGCCGGACTAGCGGGGGTTGGAACACCGGGGAGCTGTTTTTT	CASSRTSGGWNTGELFF
TRBD1	TRBV7-2	many	TRBJ1-1	TGTGCCAGCAGCTCAGACAGGGGGGGGAACACTGAAGCTTTCTTT	CASSSDRGGNTEAFF